This T cell receptor beta chain was retrieved from a study of cytomegalovirus exposure and HLA in healthy donors. Study results and caveats: The availability of immune exposure information extended only to CMV serostatus.

Per germline, CDR1 SGHRS and CDR2 YFSETQ. With V trimmed by 4 bases and J by 10 bases, 13 bases remained unmatched. CDR3 length: 15 amino acids. The PCR made use of 60 Vbeta and 13 Jbeta primers. Only in-frame clones appear in the TCRdb table, and some are missing; sequencing was by immunoSEQ multiplex PCR. The table has about 160,000 clones, 65% to 80% seen once; the top ten hold around 2.1%. This clone was counted a few times. Its antigen is undetermined. This TCR came from a female donor in good health and CMV-seronegative. Sequencing input: PBMCs. This chain connects TRBV5-1 to TRBJ2-1; 8 bases are shared with TRBD1. The CDR3 here is CASSLSGTGSQEQFF. CDR3 bases: TGCGCCAGCAGCCTATCCGGGACAGGCTCTCAGGAGCAGTTCTTC.